This TCR beta chain is from a study of shared T cell receptors in the human thymus. Data came from immunoSEQ multiplex PCR; TCRdb stores just in-frame clones and leaves some out. The sample contains 450,000 to 650,000 clones, approximately 80% of which appear only once. The same sample was also used in a study of human thymus T cells. Turning to that study: Seemingly biased V and J gene usage marked thymic and blood repertoires. Thymic repertoires of unrelated individuals were reported in related research to overlap highly.

Sequences were obtained from thymocytes. The clonotype originates from a boy less than two years old with a congenital heart defect.

CDR3 sequence (DNA): TGTGCCTGGAGTTCCCGGGACAGGGAGTCCTACGAGCAGTACTTC. It encodes CAWSSRDRESYEQYF. The gene calls are TRBV30 and TRBJ2-7, with 9 nucleotides matching TRBD1. The CDR3 is 15 amino acids. Germline V gene data show CDR1 as GTSNPN and CDR2 as SVGIG (reference sequence). Trimming at V came to 2 bases and at J to 1 base, leaving 6 bases not matched to a gene.